This entry is about one T cell receptor (beta chain). This sample was included in a study of cytomegalovirus exposure and HLA in healthy donors. On the study more broadly: Falling in the Caucasian-associated ancestry cluster were roughly 80% of approximately 410 genotyped donors.

This CDR3 is built from 16 residues. The germline V gene encodes CDR1 SGDLS and CDR2 YYNGEE. V gave up 4 bases and J gave up 3 bases; unmatched junction bases: 10. PCR involved 60 Vbeta and 13 Jbeta primers. Data came from immunoSEQ multiplex PCR; TCRdb stores just in-frame clones and leaves some out. In the table there are 180,000 or so clones, around 80% of which are singletons. The rearrangement joins TRBV9 to TRBJ2-1; the match to TRBD2 covers 7 bases. The specimen sequenced was PBMCs. The receptor comes from a young man in good health and CMV-seronegative. CDR3: CASSSPSGEIYNEQFF. In DNA, the CDR3 is TGTGCCAGCAGCTCCCCCAGCGGGGAAATCTACAATGAGCAGTTCTTC.